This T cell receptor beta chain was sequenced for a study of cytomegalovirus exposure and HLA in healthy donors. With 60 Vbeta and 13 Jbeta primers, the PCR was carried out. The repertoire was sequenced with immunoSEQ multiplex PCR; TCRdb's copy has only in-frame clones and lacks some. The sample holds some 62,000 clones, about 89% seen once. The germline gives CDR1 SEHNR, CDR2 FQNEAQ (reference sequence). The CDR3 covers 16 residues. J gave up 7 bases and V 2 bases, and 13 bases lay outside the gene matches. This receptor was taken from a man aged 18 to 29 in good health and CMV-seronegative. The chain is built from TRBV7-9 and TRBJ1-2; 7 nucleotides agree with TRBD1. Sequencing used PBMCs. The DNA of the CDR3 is TGTGCCAGCAGCTTACTCCCCGCCGGGACAGCCTCTGGCTACACCTTC. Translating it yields CASSLLPAGTASGYTF. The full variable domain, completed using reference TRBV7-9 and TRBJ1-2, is DTGVSQNPRHKITKRGQNVTFRCDPISEHNRLYWYRQTLGQGPEFLTYFQNEAQLEKSRLLSDRFSAERPKGSFSTLEIQRTEQGDSAMYLCASSLLPAGTASGYTFGSGTRLTVV.